One sample yielded the 27 T cell receptor beta chains listed below, sequenced in a study of T cell responses to AZD1222 COVID-19 vaccine. Only in-frame clones appear in the TCRdb table, and some are missing; sequencing was by immunoSEQ multiplex PCR. The data show 140,000 to 150,000 clones, 85% to 95% seen once. Here the sequenced sample was peripheral blood, taken after recovery from COVID-19. All receptors come from an adult who had recovered from COVID-19.

The V gene is TRBV5-6, the J gene TRBJ1-1; maybe TRBD1 (5 bases). The CDR3 is 14 residues long. The germline CDR1 and CDR2 sequences are SGHDT and YYEEEE. Trimming shortened V by 2 bases and J by 2 bases, and 10 bases separated the two germline ends. CDR3 residues: CASSFWGLNTEAFF. CDR3 nucleotide sequence: TGTGCCAGCAGCTTTTGGGGACTAAACACTGAAGCTTTCTTT.

The chain carries TRBV10-3 and TRBJ1-5, with TRBD1 identical over 12 bases. V was clipped by 2 bases and J by 7 bases; unmatched bases: 6. Germline V gene data show CDR1 as ENHRY and CDR2 as SYGVKD. CDR3 length equals 16 residues. This CDR3 is CAISEGDRGRRQPQHF. In nucleotides, the CDR3 is TGTGCCATCAGTGAGGGGGACAGGGGGCGAAGGCAGCCCCAGCATTTT.

The rearrangement uses TRBV7-3 and TRBJ2-7, with unresolved D. Trimming cost V 1 base and J 2 bases, with 6 bases left between them. Germline values: CDR1 SGHTA, CDR2 FQGTGA. The CDR3 contains 13 residues. The chain's CDR3 is CASSLRDPYEQYF. The CDR3 DNA sequence: TGTGCCAGCAGCTTAAGGGATCCCTACGAGCAGTACTTC.

CDR3 nucleotides: TGTGCCAGCAGTTTTGGGAGGGGACAGTACTTC. This encodes CASSFGRGQYF. The chain has TRBV12-3 or TRBV12-4 and TRBJ2-5; 7 bases are shared with TRBD2. V lost 3 bases to trimming and J lost 11 bases; unmatched junction nucleotides: 3. The length of the CDR3 is 11 residues.

The chain links TRBV12-5 to TRBJ2-3, with no clear D. The germline V gene has CDR1 LGHNT and CDR2 FRNRAP. V dropped 1 base and J dropped 5 bases, with 1 base sitting between them. There are 11 residues in the CDR3. CDR3 sequence (DNA): TGTGCTAGTGGTTTGGGAGATACGCAGTATTTT. This gives the protein CASGLGDTQYF.

The chain uses TRBV19 and TRBJ2-2; 10 nucleotides agree with TRBD1. Germline lookup yields CDR1 LNHDA and CDR2 SQIVND (reference sequence). J was trimmed by 5 bases and V by 9 bases; bases with no gene match: 6. This CDR3 region has 14 residues. The CDR3: CASRRQGATGELFF. The CDR3 DNA is TGTGCCAGCCGCCGACAGGGGGCAACCGGGGAGCTGTTTTTT.

In this sample, this clone turned up once. The chain carries TRBV4-1 and TRBJ2-7, with 8 bases fitting TRBD2. CDR3 size: 14 residues. Looked up from germline, CDR1 is MGHRA and CDR2 is YSYEKL. The V gene end was trimmed by 0 bases and the J gene end by 3 bases; junction bases not matched to a gene: 1. For the CDR3, the DNA is TGCGCCAGCAGCCAAGATAGCGGGGTCTACGAGCAGTACTTC. It specifies CASSQDSGVYEQYF.

CDR3 coding DNA: TGTGCCAGCAGCTTAGAGGGAAGTCAGCCCCAGCATTTT. Translation: CASSLEGSQPQHF. The chain joins TRBV7-9 to TRBJ1-5; D is undetermined. The CDR3 runs 13 residues. The V gene's germline CDR1 is SEHNR and CDR2 FQNEAQ (reference sequence). Trimming cost V 1 base and J 6 bases, with 7 bases left between them.

The chain joins TRBV2 to TRBJ2-7, with D perhaps TRBD2 (5 bases). Trimming removed 7 bases from V and 2 bases from J, with 9 bases in between. Germline values: CDR1 SNHLY, CDR2 FYNNEI. The CDR3 sequence is 12 residues long. The chain's CDR3 is CASISATYEQYF. Written as DNA, the CDR3 is TGTGCCAGCATTAGCGCGACCTACGAGCAGTACTTC. Using reference TRBV2 and TRBJ2-7 for the parts outside the CDR3, the full variable domain is EPEVTQTPSHQVTQMGQEVILRCVPISNHLYFYWYRQILGQKVEFLVSFYNNEISEKSEIFDDQFSVERPDGSNFTLKIRSTKLEDSAMYFCASISATYEQYFGPGTRLTVT.

This chain uses TRBV18 with TRBJ2-2, with D maybe TRBD1 (6 bases). This CDR3 contains 12 residues. Trimming removed 5 bases from V and 6 bases from J, with 7 bases in between. CDR1 and CDR2 from the germline V gene are KGHSH and LQKENI. The CDR3 region has the DNA TGTGCCAGCTCATGGGGGCCCGGGGAGCTGTTTTTT. This translates into CASSWGPGELFF.

The chain couples TRBV19 to TRBJ2-1, with 7 bases matching TRBD2. The germline V gene has CDR1 LNHDA and CDR2 SQIVND (reference sequence). This CDR3 contains 14 residues. V gave up 7 bases and J gave up 8 bases; unmatched junction bases: 11. CDR3 loop: CASTPRTSQYEQFF. Here the CDR3 DNA reads TGTGCCAGTACCCCCAGGACTAGTCAATATGAGCAGTTCTTC.

V is TRBV28 and J is TRBJ1-2; D is possibly TRBD1 (6 bases). V was clipped by 5 bases and J by 8 bases, with 15 bases between them. This CDR3 spans 13 amino acids. Germline V gene sequence: CDR1 MDHEN, CDR2 SYDVKM. CDR3 DNA: TGTGCCAGCAGTACACAGGGTTTTAGGGGCTACACCTTC. This encodes CASSTQGFRGYTF.

The rearrangement joins TRBV6-1 to TRBJ2-2; the match to TRBD2 covers 7 bases. Trimming took 4 bases from V and 2 from J; bases not matched to a gene: 7. This CDR3 spans 16 amino acids. Germline assignment: CDR1 MNHNS and CDR2 SASEGT. The CDR3 sequence: CASSVSGGFNTGELFF. The CDR3 nucleotides are TGTGCCAGCAGTGTTTCGGGGGGTTTTAACACCGGGGAGCTGTTTTTT.

The chain carries TRBV10-1 and TRBJ2-7, with 9 bases matching TRBD2. After removal of 0 bases from V and 5 bases from J, the junction contained 8 bases not matched to a gene. This CDR3 contains 16 residues. Per the germline V gene, CDR1 is WNHNN and CDR2 is SYGVQD (reference sequence). CDR3 sequence reads: CASSESTGGTSHEQYF. The CDR3 DNA is TGCGCCAGCAGTGAGTCGACCGGGGGGACTAGCCACGAGCAGTACTTC.

The V and J genes are TRBV10-3 and TRBJ1-4, with a possible D match to TRBD1 (5 bases). Germline CDR1 reads ENHRY; CDR2 reads SYGVKD. The V and J ends lost 0 bases and 11 bases respectively, with 13 bases between them. The CDR3 has 14 amino acids. CDR3 DNA: TGTGCCATCAGTGAGTCGGGGGAGCTTGGGAAACTGTTTTTT. Encoded protein: CAISESGELGKLFF.

The chain recombines TRBV10-3 with TRBJ1-2; D call uncertain. The CDR3 consists of 11 residues. Germline loops: CDR1 ENHRY, CDR2 SYGVKD. Trimming pared 8 bases from V and 5 bases from J, leaving 9 bases between. CDR3 DNA: TGTGCCATCGGGATGATTTATGGCTACACCTTC. Translated: CAIGMIYGYTF.

CDR3 bases: TGTGCCAGCAGTTTTACGGAGGGGGCGAACACCGGGGAGCTGTTTTTT. Residues: CASSFTEGANTGELFF. The chain is built from TRBV28 and TRBJ2-2; D tentatively reads TRBD1 or TRBD2 (6 bases each). The germline gives CDR1 MDHEN, CDR2 SYDVKM. V was clipped by 3 bases and J by 0 bases, with 11 bases between them. The CDR3 contains 16 residues.

The rearrangement joins TRBV6-5 to TRBJ2-1, with TRBD2 identical over 11 bases. J gave up 5 bases and V 4 bases, and 4 bases lay outside the gene matches. From germline, CDR1 is MNHEY and CDR2 SVGAGI. This CDR3 contains 15 residues. The CDR3 sequence is CASSSLAGGNNEQFF. Written as DNA, the CDR3 is TGTGCCAGCAGTTCCCTAGCGGGAGGCAACAATGAGCAGTTCTTC.

This rearrangement joins TRBV5-1 to TRBJ2-3; 13 bases fit TRBD2. V trimming: 0 bases; J trimming: 3 bases; junction bases outside the gene matches: 10. Germline loops: CDR1 SGHRS, CDR2 YFSETQ. This CDR3 spans 19 amino acids. CDR3 nucleotides: TGCGCCAGCAGCTTGGTTCTACTAGCGGGAGGGCCCGTAACAGATACGCAGTATTTT. It specifies CASSLVLLAGGPVTDTQYF.

This chain joins TRBV28 and TRBJ2-7; either TRBD1 or TRBD2 may supply D (5 bases each). This CDR3 region has 14 residues. Germline assignment: CDR1 MDHEN and CDR2 SYDVKM. Trimming left V 9 bases short and J 4 bases short, with 19 bases between. The CDR3 DNA reads as TGTGCCAGATCCAGACCGGGACGGCTATACGAGCAGTACTTC. This sequence encodes CARSRPGRLYEQYF.

The chain has TRBV7-3 and TRBJ1-1, with no clear D. The CDR3 covers 13 residues. The V end lost 4 bases, the J end lost 3 bases, and 9 bases lay between the germline ends. Germline-derived CDR1 and CDR2 are SGHTA and FQGTGA. CDR3: CASSSQRDTEAFF. DNA of the CDR3: TGTGCCAGCAGCTCCCAAAGAGACACTGAAGCTTTCTTT.

The J gene is TRBJ1-1, the V gene TRBV10-1; 11 bases line up with TRBD1. From germline, CDR1 is WNHNN and CDR2 SYGVQD (reference sequence). The J segment lost 4 bases and the V segment lost 9 bases, leaving 13 bases of the junction unmatched. The CDR3 extends over 16 amino acids. CDR3 protein: CASQSGTGGTGTEAFF. The CDR3 nucleotides read TGCGCCAGTCAATCCGGGACAGGGGGTACGGGCACTGAAGCTTTCTTT.

This sequence joins TRBV28 and TRBJ2-1; 8 nucleotides align to TRBD1. CDR1 MDHEN and CDR2 SYDVKM come from the germline V gene. The CDR3 length is 15 residues. V shed 3 bases, J shed 4 bases, and the junction held 5 bases outside the gene matches. The CDR3 DNA is TGTGCCAGCAGTTTTTGGGACAGGAGTTACAATGAGCAGTTCTTC. It specifies CASSFWDRSYNEQFF.

This clone has just one count. The CDR3 reads CASSVERNNEQFF. For the CDR3, the DNA is TGTGCCAGCAGTGTCGAGCGTAACAATGAGCAGTTCTTC. The chain uses TRBV6-4 and TRBJ2-1; D remains unclear. V shed 4 bases and J shed 5 bases, with 9 bases lying between them. The length of the CDR3 is 13 residues. Germline V gene data show CDR1 as MRHNA and CDR2 as SNTAGT.

In its sample, this clone was seen once. The J gene is TRBJ2-7, the V gene TRBV6-6; D is unclear. This CDR3 spans 15 amino acids. CDR1 is MNHNY and CDR2 is SVGAGI in the germline V gene (reference sequence). V shed 5 bases and J shed 1 base, with 15 bases lying between them. CDR3 nucleotide sequence: TGTGCCAGCAGTCCCCTTGGCGGAGCGTCCTACGAGCAGTACTTC. Its translation is CASSPLGGASYEQYF.

The chain links TRBV7-9 to TRBJ1-1; 7 nucleotides match TRBD1. The CDR3 has 16 amino acids. Germline V lookup: CDR1 SEHNR, CDR2 FQNEAQ (reference sequence). Trimming cost V 7 bases and J 1 base; bases outside gene matches: 12. CDR3 nucleotides: TGTGCCAGCACCCCCCACCCCAACAGGGGGAACACTGAAGCTTTCTTT. Protein: CASTPHPNRGNTEAFF.

This chain joins TRBV5-1 and TRBJ2-2, with D maybe TRBD2 (6 bases). Per the germline V gene, CDR1 is SGHRS and CDR2 is YFSETQ. Trimming removed 0 bases at V and 2 bases at J, with 8 bases between. The CDR3 contains 15 residues. The CDR3, as DNA: TGCGCCAGCAGCTTGGAGGGAGGAAACACCGGGGAGCTGTTTTTT. Translated, it gives CASSLEGGNTGELFF.